Sequencing of this TCR beta chain was carried out in a study of blood T cell repertoires in COVID-19. The CDR3 has 13 amino acids. The junction had 4 bases not matched to a gene; V was cut back by 6 bases and J by 4 bases. From germline, CDR1 is MNHNY and CDR2 SVGAGI (reference sequence). Profiled with immunoSEQ multiplex PCR; TCRdb holds only in-frame clones, not every one. The data contain about 180,000 clones, about 85% of them singletons. This clonotype was sampled from a woman in her forties or fifties with COVID-19, enrolled during active disease. Sequencing was carried out using peripheral blood. The chain uses TRBV6-6 and TRBJ2-5; 8 nucleotides align to TRBD2. CDR3 sequence: CASSGTSIETQYF. CDR3 DNA sequence: TGTGCCAGCAGCGGGACTAGTATAGAGACCCAGTACTTC.